This T cell receptor (beta chain) was observed in a study of T-cell memory formation after mild COVID-19. This CDR3 has 14 residues. Trimming shortened V by 0 bases and J by 4 bases, and 9 bases separated the two germline ends. Germline values: CDR1 MNHEY, CDR2 SMNVEV (reference sequence). Overall study results and limits: Mainly in CM and EM were contracting CD4+ clones; CD8+ were in EMRA.

This clonotype occurred many times. Its target is unknown. Via MiXCR, TCRdb re-called the 5' RACE reads, giving one row per CDR3 protein. This sample has approximately 250,000 distinct CDR3 sequences; 16% occur once, and the top ten carry roughly a fifth. The rearrangement joins TRBV27 to TRBJ1-2, with a weak D call TRBD1 (5 bases). Sequencing was carried out using PBMCs or a T cell subset sorted from them (not recorded which). The source of this sequence is a man aged 18 to 29 who had mild COVID-19 (a few samples of this study predate the infection). Cell type and time point are not known. CDR3 sequence: CASSLSGESYGYTF. The DNA of the CDR3 is TGTGCCAGCAGTTTATCGGGGGAAAGCTATGGCTACACCTTC.